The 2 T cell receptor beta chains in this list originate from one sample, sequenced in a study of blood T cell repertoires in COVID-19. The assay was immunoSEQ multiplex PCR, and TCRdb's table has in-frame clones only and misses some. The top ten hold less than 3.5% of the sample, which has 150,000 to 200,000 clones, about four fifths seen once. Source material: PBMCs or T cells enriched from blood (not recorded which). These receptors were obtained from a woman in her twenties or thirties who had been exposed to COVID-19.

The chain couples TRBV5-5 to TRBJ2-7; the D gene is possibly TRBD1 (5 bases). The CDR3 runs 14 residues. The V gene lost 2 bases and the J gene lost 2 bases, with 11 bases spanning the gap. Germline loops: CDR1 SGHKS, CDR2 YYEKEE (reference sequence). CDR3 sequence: CASSLSRVAYEQYF. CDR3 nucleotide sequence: TGTGCCAGCAGCTTATCCAGGGTGGCCTACGAGCAGTACTTC.

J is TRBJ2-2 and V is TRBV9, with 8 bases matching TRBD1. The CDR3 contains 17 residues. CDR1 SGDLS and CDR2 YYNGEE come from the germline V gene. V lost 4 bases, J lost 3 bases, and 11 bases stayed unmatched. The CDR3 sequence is CASSHPSTGDDTGELFF. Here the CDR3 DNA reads TGTGCCAGCAGCCACCCCTCGACAGGGGATGACACCGGGGAGCTGTTTTTT. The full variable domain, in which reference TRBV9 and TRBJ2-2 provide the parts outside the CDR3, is DSGVTQTPKHLITATGQRVTLRCSPRSGDLSVYWYQQSLDQGLQFLIQYYNGEERAKGNILERFSAQQFPDLHSELNLSSLELGDSALYFCASSHPSTGDDTGELFFGEGSRLTVL.